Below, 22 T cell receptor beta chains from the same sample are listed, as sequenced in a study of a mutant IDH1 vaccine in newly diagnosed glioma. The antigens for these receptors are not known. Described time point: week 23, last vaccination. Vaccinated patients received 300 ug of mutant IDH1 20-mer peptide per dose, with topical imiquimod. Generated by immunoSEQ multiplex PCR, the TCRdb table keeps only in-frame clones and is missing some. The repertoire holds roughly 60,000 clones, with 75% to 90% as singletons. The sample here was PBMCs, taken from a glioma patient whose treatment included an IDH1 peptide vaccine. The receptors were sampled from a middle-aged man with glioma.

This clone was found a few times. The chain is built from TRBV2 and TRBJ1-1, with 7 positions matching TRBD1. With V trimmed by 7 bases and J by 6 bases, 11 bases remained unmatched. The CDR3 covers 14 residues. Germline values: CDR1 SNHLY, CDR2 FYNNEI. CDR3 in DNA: TGTGCCAGCACCCGACCAGGGGGTGGATCTGAAGCTTTCTTT. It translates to CASTRPGGGSEAFF.

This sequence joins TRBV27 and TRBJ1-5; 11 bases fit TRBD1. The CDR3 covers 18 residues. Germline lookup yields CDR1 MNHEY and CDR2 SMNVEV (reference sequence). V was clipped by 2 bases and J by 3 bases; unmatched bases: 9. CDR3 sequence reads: CASSLSPGTGGLNQPQHF. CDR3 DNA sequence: TGTGCCAGCAGTTTAAGTCCGGGGACAGGGGGGCTCAATCAGCCCCAGCATTTT.

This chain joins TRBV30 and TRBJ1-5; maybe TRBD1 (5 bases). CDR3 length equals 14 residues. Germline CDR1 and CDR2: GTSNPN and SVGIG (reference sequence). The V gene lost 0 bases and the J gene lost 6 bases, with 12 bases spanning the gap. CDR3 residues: CAWSVIAGSQPQHF. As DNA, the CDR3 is TGTGCCTGGAGTGTTATTGCAGGGAGTCAGCCCCAGCATTTT. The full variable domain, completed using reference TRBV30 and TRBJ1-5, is SQTIHQWPATLVQPVGSPLSLECTVEGTSNPNLYWYRQAAGRGLQLLFYSVGIGQISSEVPQNLSASRPQDRQFILSSKKLLLSDSGFYLCAWSVIAGSQPQHFGDGTRLSIL.

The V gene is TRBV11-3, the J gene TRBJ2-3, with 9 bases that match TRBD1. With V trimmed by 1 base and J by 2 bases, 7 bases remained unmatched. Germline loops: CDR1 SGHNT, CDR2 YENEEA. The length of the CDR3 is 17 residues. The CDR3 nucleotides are TGTGCCAGCAGCTTAGGCGGGACAGGGTACTACACAGATACGCAGTATTTT. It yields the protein CASSLGGTGYYTDTQYF.

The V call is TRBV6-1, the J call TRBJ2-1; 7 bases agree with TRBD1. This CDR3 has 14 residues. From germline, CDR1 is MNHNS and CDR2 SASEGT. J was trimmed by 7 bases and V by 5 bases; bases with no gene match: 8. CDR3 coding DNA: TGTGCCAGCAGTCCGCGACAGGGTTCAAATGAGCAGTTCTTC. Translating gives CASSPRQGSNEQFF.

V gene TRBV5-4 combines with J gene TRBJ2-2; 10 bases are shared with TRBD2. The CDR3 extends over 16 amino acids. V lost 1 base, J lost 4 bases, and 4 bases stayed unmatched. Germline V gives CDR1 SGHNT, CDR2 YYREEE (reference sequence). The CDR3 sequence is CASSLKLAGFTGELFF. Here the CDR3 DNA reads TGTGCCAGCAGCTTGAAACTAGCGGGGTTCACCGGGGAGCTGTTTTTT.

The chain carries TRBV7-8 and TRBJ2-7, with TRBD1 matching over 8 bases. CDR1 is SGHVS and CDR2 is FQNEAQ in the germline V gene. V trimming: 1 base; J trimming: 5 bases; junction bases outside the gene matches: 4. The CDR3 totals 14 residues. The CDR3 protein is CASSLVTGVHEQYF. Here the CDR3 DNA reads TGTGCCAGCAGCTTAGTGACAGGGGTCCACGAGCAGTACTTC.

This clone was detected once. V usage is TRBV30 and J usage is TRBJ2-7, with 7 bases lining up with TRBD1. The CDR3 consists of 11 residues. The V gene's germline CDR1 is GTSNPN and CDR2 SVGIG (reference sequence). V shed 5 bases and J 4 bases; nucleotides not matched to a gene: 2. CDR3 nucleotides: TGTGCCTGGGACAGGGAGTACGAGCAGTACTTC. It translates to CAWDREYEQYF.

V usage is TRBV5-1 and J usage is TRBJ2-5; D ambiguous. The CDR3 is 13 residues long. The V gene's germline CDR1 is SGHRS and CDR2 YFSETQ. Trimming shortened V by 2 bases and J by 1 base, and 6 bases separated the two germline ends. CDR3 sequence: CASSLKIQETQYF. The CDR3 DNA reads TGCGCCAGCAGCTTAAAAATCCAAGAGACCCAGTACTTC. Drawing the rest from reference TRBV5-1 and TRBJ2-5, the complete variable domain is KAGVTQTPRYLIKTRGQQVTLSCSPISGHRSVSWYQQTPGQGLQFLFEYFSETQRNKGNFPGRFSGRQFSNSRSEMNVSTLELGDSALYLCASSLKIQETQYFGPGTRLLVL.

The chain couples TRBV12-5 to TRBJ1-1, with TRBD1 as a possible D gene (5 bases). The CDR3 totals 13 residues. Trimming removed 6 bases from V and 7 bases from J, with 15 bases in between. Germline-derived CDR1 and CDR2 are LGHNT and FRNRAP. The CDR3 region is CASGPGQGGEAFF. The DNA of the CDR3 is TGTGCTAGTGGCCCCGGGCAGGGCGGTGAAGCTTTCTTT.

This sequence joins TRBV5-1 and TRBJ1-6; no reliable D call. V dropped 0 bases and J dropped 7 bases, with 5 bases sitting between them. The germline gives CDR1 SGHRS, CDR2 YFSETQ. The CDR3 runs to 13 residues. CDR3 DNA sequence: TGCGCCAGCAGCTTGGTCATAAATTCACCCCTCCACTTT. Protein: CASSLVINSPLHF.

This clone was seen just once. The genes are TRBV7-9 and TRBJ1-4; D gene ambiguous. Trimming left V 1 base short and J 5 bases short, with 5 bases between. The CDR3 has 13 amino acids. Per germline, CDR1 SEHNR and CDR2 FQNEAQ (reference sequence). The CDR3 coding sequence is TGTGCCAGCAGCTTAGTCGGGAATGAAAAACTGTTTTTT. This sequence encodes CASSLVGNEKLFF. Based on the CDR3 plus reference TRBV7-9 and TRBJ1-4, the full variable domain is DTGVSQNPRHKITKRGQNVTFRCDPISEHNRLYWYRQTLGQGPEFLTYFQNEAQLEKSRLLSDRFSAERPKGSFSTLEIQRTEQGDSAMYLCASSLVGNEKLFFGSGTQLSVL.

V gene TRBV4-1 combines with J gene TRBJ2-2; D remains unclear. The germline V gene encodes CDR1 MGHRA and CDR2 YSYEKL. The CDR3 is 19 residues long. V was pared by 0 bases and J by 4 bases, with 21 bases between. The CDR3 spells CASSQDSTRTRLGTGELFF. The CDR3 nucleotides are TGCGCCAGCAGCCAAGATTCGACGCGCACGAGGCTCGGCACCGGGGAGCTGTTTTTT.

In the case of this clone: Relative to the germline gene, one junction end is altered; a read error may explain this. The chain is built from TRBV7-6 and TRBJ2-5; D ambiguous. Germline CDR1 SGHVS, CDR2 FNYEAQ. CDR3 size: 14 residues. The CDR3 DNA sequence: TGTGCCAGCAGCATAGCATCTAGTATGGAGACCCAGTACTTC. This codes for CASSIASSMETQYF.

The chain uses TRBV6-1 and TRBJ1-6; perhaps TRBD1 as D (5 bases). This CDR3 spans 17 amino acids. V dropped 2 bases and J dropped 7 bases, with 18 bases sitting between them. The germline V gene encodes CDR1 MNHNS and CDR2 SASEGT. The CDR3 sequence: CASSEPSGRGRNSPLHF. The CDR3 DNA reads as TGTGCCAGCAGTGAACCTTCAGGGCGGGGGAGGAATTCACCCCTCCACTTT.

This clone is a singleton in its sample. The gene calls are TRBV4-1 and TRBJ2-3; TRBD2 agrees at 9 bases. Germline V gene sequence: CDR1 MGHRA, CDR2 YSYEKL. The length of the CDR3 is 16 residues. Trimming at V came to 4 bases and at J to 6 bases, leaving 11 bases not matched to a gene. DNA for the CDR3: TGCGCCAGCAGCCCCTTTACGCGGGGGGGCCCGGATACGCAGTATTTT. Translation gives CASSPFTRGGPDTQYF.

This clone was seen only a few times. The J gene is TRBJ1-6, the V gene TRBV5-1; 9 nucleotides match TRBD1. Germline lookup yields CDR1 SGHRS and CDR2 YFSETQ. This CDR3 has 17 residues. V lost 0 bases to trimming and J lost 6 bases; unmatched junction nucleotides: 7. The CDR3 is CASSLGGTGLANSPLHF. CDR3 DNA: TGCGCCAGCAGCTTGGGTGGGACAGGGCTGGCTAATTCACCCCTCCACTTT.

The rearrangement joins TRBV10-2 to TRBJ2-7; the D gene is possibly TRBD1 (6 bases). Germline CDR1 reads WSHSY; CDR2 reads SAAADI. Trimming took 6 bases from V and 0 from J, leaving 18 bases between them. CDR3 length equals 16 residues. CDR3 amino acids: CASRRSGTRSSYEQYF. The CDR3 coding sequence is TGCGCCAGCAGGAGATCCGGGACAAGGAGCTCCTACGAGCAGTACTTC.

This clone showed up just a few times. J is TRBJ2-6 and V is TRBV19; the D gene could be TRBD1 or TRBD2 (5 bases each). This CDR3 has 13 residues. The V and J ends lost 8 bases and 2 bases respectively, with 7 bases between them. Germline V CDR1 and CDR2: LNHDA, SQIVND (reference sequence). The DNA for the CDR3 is TGTGCCAGTCGGGGCCCTGGGGCCAACGTCCTGACTTTC. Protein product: CASRGPGANVLTF.

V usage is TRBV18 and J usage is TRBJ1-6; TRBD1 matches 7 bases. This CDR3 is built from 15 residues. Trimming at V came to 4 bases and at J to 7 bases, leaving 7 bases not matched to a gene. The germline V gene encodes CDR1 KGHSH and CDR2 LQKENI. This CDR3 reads CASSLSGTENSPLHF. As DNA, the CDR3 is TGTGCCAGCTCACTCTCCGGGACAGAAAATTCACCCCTCCACTTT.

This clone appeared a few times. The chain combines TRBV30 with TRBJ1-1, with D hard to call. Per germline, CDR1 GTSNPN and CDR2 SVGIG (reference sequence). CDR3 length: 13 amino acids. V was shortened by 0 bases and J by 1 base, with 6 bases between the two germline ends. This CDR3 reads CAWSVGSNTEAFF. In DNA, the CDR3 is TGTGCCTGGAGTGTAGGCTCGAACACTGAAGCTTTCTTT.

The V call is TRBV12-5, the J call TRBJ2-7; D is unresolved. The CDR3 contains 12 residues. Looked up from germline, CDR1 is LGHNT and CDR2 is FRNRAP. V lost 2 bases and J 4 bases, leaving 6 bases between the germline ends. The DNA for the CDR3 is TGTGCTAGTGGTTTGCCCCGGTACGAGCAGTACTTC. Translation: CASGLPRYEQYF.